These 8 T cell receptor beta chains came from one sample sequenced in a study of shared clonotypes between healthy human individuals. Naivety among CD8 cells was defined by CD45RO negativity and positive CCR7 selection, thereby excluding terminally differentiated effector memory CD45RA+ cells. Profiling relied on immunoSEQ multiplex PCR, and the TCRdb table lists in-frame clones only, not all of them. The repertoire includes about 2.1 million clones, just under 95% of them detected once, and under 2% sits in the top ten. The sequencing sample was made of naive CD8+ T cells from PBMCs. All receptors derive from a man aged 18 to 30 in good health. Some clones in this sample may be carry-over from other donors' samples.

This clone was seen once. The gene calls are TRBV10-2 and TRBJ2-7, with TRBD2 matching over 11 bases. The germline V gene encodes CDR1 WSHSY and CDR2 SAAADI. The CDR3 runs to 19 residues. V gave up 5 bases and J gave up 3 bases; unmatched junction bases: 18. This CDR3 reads CASSPPAGLGTSGLYEQYF. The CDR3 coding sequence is TGCGCCAGCAGTCCCCCGGCAGGACTTGGGACTAGCGGACTCTACGAGCAGTACTTC.

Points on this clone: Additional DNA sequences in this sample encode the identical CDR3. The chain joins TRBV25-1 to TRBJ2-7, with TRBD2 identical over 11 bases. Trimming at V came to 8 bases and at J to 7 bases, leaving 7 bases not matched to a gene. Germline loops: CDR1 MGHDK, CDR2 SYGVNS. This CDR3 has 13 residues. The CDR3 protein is CASGTSGSGEQYF. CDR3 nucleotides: TGTGCCAGCGGAACTAGCGGGAGTGGTGAGCAGTACTTC.

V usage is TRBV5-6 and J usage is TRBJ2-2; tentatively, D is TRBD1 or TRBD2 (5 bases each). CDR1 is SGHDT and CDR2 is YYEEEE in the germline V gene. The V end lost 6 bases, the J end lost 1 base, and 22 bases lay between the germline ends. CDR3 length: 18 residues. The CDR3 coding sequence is TGTGCCAGCAACAAGGGACGGCCAGATTTCATGAACACCGGGGAGCTGTTTTTT. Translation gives CASNKGRPDFMNTGELFF.

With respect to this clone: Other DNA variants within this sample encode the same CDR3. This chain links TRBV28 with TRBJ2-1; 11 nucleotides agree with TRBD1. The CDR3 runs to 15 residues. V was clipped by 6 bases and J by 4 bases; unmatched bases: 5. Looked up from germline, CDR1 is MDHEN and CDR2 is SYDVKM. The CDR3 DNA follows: TGTGCCAGCAGCCCCGGGACAGGGGGATACAATGAGCAGTTCTTC. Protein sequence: CASSPGTGGYNEQFF.

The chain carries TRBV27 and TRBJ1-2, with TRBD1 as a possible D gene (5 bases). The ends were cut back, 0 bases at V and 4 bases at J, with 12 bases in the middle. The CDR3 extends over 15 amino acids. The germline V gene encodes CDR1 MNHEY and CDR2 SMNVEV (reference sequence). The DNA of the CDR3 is TGTGCCAGCAGTTTATCAGCAGGGATCGCCTATGGCTACACCTTC. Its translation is CASSLSAGIAYGYTF.

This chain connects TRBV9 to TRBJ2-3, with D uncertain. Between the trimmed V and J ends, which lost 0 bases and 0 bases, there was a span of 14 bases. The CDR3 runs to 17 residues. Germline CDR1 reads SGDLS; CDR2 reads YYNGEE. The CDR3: CASSVARVFTSTDTQYF. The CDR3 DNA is TGTGCCAGCAGCGTAGCTCGGGTGTTTACTAGCACAGATACGCAGTATTTT.

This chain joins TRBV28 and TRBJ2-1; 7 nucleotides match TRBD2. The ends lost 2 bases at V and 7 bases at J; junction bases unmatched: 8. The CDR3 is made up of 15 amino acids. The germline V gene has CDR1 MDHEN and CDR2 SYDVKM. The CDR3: CASSLMREIKNEQFF. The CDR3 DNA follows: TGTGCCAGCAGTTTAATGCGGGAGATTAAGAATGAGCAGTTCTTC.

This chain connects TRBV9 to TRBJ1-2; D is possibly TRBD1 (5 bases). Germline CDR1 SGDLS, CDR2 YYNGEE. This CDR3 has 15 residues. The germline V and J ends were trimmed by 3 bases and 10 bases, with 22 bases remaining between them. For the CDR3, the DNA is TGTGCCAGCAGCGATCTGGCAGGGACGTGGGGGGACTACACCTTC. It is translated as CASSDLAGTWGDYTF. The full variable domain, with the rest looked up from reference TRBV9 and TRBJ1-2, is DSGVTQTPKHLITATGQRVTLRCSPRSGDLSVYWYQQSLDQGLQFLIQYYNGEERAKGNILERFSAQQFPDLHSELNLSSLELGDSALYFCASSDLAGTWGDYTFGSGTRLTVV.